The 22 T cell receptor beta chains in this list originate from one sample, sequenced in a study of T cells in Graves' hyperthyroidism and ophthalmopathy. Regions amplified from RNA transcripts were the TCR beta CDR3 regions. The primer set for the first-round RT-PCR of the TCR CDR3 was HTBI. TCRdb redid the calling of the multiplex PCR reads with MiXCR, one entry per CDR3 protein. The sample includes approximately 690,000 distinct CDR3 sequences, less than 25% seen only once; the top ten take over 30%. The sample taken for sequencing was blood. Receptor source: a man in his thirties or forties with Graves' ophthalmopathy.

The CDR3 bases are TGCAGCAGCCGGGGGTCCGCTAATGAAAAACTGTTTTTT. It specifies CSSRGSANEKLFF. V is TRBV29-1 and J is TRBJ1-4, with D possibly matching TRBD1 (5 bases). Germline V lookup: CDR1 SQVTM, CDR2 ANQGSEA. The CDR3 runs to 13 residues. Trimming stripped 8 bases from V and 3 bases from J, with 13 bases between.

The V call is TRBV13, the J call TRBJ2-1; no definite D call. The CDR3 loop spans 12 amino acids. Germline lookup yields CDR1 PRHDT and CDR2 FYEKMQ (reference sequence). Trimming shortened V by 5 bases and J by 8 bases, and 10 bases separated the two germline ends. This CDR3 is CASSRRADEQFF. The CDR3 coding sequence is TGTGCCAGCAGCCGTCGAGCTGATGAGCAGTTCTTC.

This clonotype was seen repeatedly, ten times or more. The chain carries TRBV28 and TRBJ1-2; D gene uncertain. CDR1 and CDR2 from the germline V gene are MDHEN and SYDVKM. Trimming shortened V by 5 bases and J by 5 bases, and 24 bases separated the two germline ends. The CDR3 length is 17 residues. The DNA of the CDR3 is TGTGCCAGCAGTGCCGGCCTCTGGGAAACATTGGGATATGGCTACACCTTC. This codes for CASSAGLWETLGYGYTF.

In regard to this clonotype: The junction departs from germline at one end; a sequencing error may be responsible. The chain combines TRBV30 with TRBJ2-5, with D possibly matching TRBD1 (6 bases). This CDR3 comprises 11 residues. CDR1 is GTSNPN, CDR2 SVGIG, per germline (reference sequence). For the CDR3, the DNA is TGTACCTGGAGTGTACAGGGGACCCAGTACTTC. Translating gives CTWSVQGTQYF.

The CDR3 DNA is TGTGCCAGCAGTTCCTCACTAGTCGTCTCTGGAAACACCATATATTTT. Translated: CASSSSLVVSGNTIYF. This chain joins TRBV12-3 or TRBV12-4 and TRBJ1-3; the D is unclear. CDR3 size: 16 residues. V gave up 4 bases and J gave up 0 bases, with 13 bases separating them.

There are a few counts of this clonotype. The rearrangement joins TRBV29-1 to TRBJ2-7, with 11 bases matching TRBD1. The ends lost 7 bases at V and 6 bases at J; junction bases unmatched: 5. This CDR3 region has 12 residues. Germline V gene lookup returns CDR1 SQVTM and CDR2 ANQGSEA. The CDR3 coding sequence is TGCAGCGGCGTGGACAGGGGGCGCGAGCAGTACTTC. This codes for CSGVDRGREQYF.

This CDR3 reads CASSEYPGGDYGYTF. CDR3 bases: TGTGCCAGCAGTGAATACCCGGGGGGGGACTATGGCTACACCTTC. The rearrangement links TRBV6-1 to TRBJ1-2, with TRBD1 as a possible D gene (5 bases). Trimming removed 2 bases from V and 3 bases from J, with 13 bases in between. Germline CDR1 is MNHNS and CDR2 is SASEGT. The CDR3 consists of 15 residues.

The chain is built from TRBV4-2 and TRBJ2-3; D not resolved. The CDR3 runs 16 residues. The germline CDR1 and CDR2 sequences are LGHNA and YNFKEQ. Trimming left V 0 bases short and J 0 bases short, with 10 bases between. In nucleotides, the CDR3 is TGTGCCAGCAGCCAAGAAGGTTTTCCTAGCACAGATACGCAGTATTTT. This encodes CASSQEGFPSTDTQYF.

This clonotype was observed a handful of times. The chain joins TRBV20-1 to TRBJ2-5, with a weak D call TRBD2 (5 bases). The CDR3 length is 12 residues. Looked up from germline, CDR1 is DFQATT and CDR2 is SNEGSKA (reference sequence). V gave up 6 bases and J gave up 5 bases, with 13 bases separating them. The CDR3 region has the DNA TGCAGTGCCCGTAGCGTCGCGGAGACCCAGTACTTC. Translating it yields CSARSVAETQYF.

The chain joins TRBV7-6 to TRBJ2-1, with D unresolved. The CDR3 extends over 11 amino acids. CDR1 SGHVS and CDR2 FNYEAQ come from the germline V gene. V lost 5 bases and J lost 10, with 9 bases in between. The CDR3 DNA reads as TGTGCCAGCAGCGGGGTAAGCGAGCAGTTCTTC. As protein: CASSGVSEQFF.

The J gene is TRBJ2-1, the V gene TRBV13; 12 nucleotides line up with TRBD2. The J segment lost 0 bases and the V segment lost 5 bases, leaving 8 bases of the junction unmatched. Germline loops: CDR1 PRHDT, CDR2 FYEKMQ (reference sequence). There are 18 residues in the CDR3. The DNA of the CDR3 is TGTGCCAGCAGCACCGGGACTAGCGGGCCCAGCTCCTACAATGAGCAGTTCTTC. It specifies CASSTGTSGPSSYNEQFF.

As regards this clonotype: This sequence may be a read error, since a much larger clone differs from it by one base. The chain joins TRBV7-9 to TRBJ1-2; D ambiguous. Germline CDR1 is SEHNR and CDR2 is FQNEAQ (reference sequence). V lost 5 bases and J lost 5, with 15 bases in between. This CDR3 is 14 amino acids long. CDR3 nucleotides: TGTGCCAGCAGCCGAATACAAGATAAATATGGCTACACCTTC. It encodes CASSRIQDKYGYTF.

The rearrangement uses TRBV12-3 or TRBV12-4 and TRBJ2-1, with D possibly TRBD2 on 6 matching bases. V was cut by 4 bases and J by 5 bases, with 12 bases left in between. This CDR3 is built from 14 residues. Here the CDR3 reads CASSWGGTHNEQFF. The DNA of the CDR3 is TGTGCCAGCAGTTGGGGCGGGACCCACAATGAGCAGTTCTTC.

This clonotype showed up many times. This chain joins TRBV11-2 and TRBJ1-5; D remains unclear. CDR1 is SGHAT, CDR2 FQNNGV, per germline. The V gene lost 4 bases and the J gene lost 5 bases, with 9 bases spanning the gap. This CDR3 is built from 13 residues. The CDR3 region has the DNA TGTGCCAGCAGCTCCGGACGTGATCAGCCCCAGCATTTT. Protein: CASSSGRDQPQHF.

The J gene is TRBJ2-7, the V gene TRBV6-1, with TRBD2 matching 13 bases. The CDR3 is 16 amino acids. Looked up from germline, CDR1 is MNHNS and CDR2 is SASEGT. The V gene end was trimmed by 5 bases and the J gene end by 2 bases; junction bases not matched to a gene: 6. CDR3 DNA: TGTGCCAGCAGTTATTGGGGACTAGCGGGAACCTACGAGCAGTACTTC. Encoded protein: CASSYWGLAGTYEQYF.

The chain combines TRBV7-6 with TRBJ1-3; D call uncertain. The CDR3 extends over 13 amino acids. Germline CDR1 and CDR2: SGHVS and FNYEAQ. Deletions cut 4 bases from V and 7 bases from J, with 11 bases between. CDR3 coding DNA: TGTGCCAGCAGCTCCCCTGCTGAGAACACCATATATTTT. Protein sequence: CASSSPAENTIYF. The full variable domain, rest sourced from reference TRBV7-6 and TRBJ1-3, is GAGVSQSPRYKVTKRGQDVALRCDPISGHVSLYWYRQALGQGPEFLTYFNYEAQQDKSGLPNDRFSAERPEGSISTLTIQRTEQRDSAMYRCASSSPAENTIYFGEGSWLTVV.

CDR3 loop: CASSGGQDQAFF. CDR3 sequence (DNA): TGTGCCAGCAGTGGCGGACAGGACCAAGCTTTCTTT. The V gene is TRBV28, the J gene TRBJ1-1, with 7 bases aligning to TRBD1. The junction had 6 bases not matched to a gene; V was cut back by 5 bases and J by 9 bases. Germline lookup yields CDR1 MDHEN and CDR2 SYDVKM. The CDR3 consists of 12 residues.

This clonotype has only a few counts. V usage is TRBV5-6 and J usage is TRBJ2-7; TRBD2 aligns across 12 bases. This CDR3 comprises 15 residues. V was clipped by 4 bases and J by 4 bases; unmatched bases: 6. The germline V gene encodes CDR1 SGHDT and CDR2 YYEEEE. CDR3 protein: CASSRTSGTAYEQYF. The CDR3 region has the DNA TGTGCCAGCAGCCGGACTAGCGGGACGGCGTACGAGCAGTACTTC.

This clonotype was observed a few times. J is TRBJ2-1 and V is TRBV7-8; D ambiguous. Germline lookup yields CDR1 SGHVS and CDR2 FQNEAQ. Trimming pared 4 bases from V and 7 bases from J, leaving 11 bases between. There are 13 residues in the CDR3. CDR3 sequence: CASSWDPFNEQFF. CDR3 coding DNA: TGTGCCAGCAGCTGGGATCCCTTTAATGAGCAGTTCTTC. The full variable domain, in which reference TRBV7-8 and TRBJ2-1 provide the parts outside the CDR3, is GAGVSQSPRYKVAKRGQDVALRCDPISGHVSLFWYQQALGQGPEFLTYFQNEAQLDKSGLPSDRFFAERPEGSVSTLKIQRTQQEDSAVYLCASSWDPFNEQFFGPGTRLTVL.

This CDR3 reads CASSQEMAGGTYEQYF. The CDR3 DNA sequence: TGTGCCAGCAGCCAAGAAATGGCAGGGGGCACCTACGAGCAGTACTTC. The chain carries TRBV14 and TRBJ2-7, with TRBD1 matching over 8 bases. This CDR3 is built from 16 residues. The V gene's germline CDR1 is SGHDN and CDR2 FVKESK. V shed 0 bases and J 2 bases; nucleotides not matched to a gene: 6.

This clonotype was counted between two and nine times. The chain joins TRBV29-1 to TRBJ2-5; 7 nucleotides align to TRBD2. The ends lost 6 bases at V and 5 bases at J; junction bases unmatched: 15. From germline, CDR1 is SQVTM and CDR2 ANQGSEA. The CDR3 consists of 15 residues. The CDR3 sequence: CSVQGRGNQWETQYF. The CDR3 DNA is TGCAGCGTCCAAGGGAGGGGCAATCAGTGGGAGACCCAGTACTTC.

This clonotype was observed a few times. This sequence joins TRBV6-1 and TRBJ2-6; a possible D gene is TRBD1 (5 bases). The V gene's germline CDR1 is MNHNS and CDR2 SASEGT. Trimming took 6 bases from V and 0 from J, leaving 12 bases between them. The CDR3 covers 16 residues. The CDR3 DNA follows: TGTGCCAGCAGGGACACCCTCCACTCTGGGGCCAACGTCCTGACTTTC. It codes for CASRDTLHSGANVLTF.